This is a list of T cell receptor beta chains from one sample in a study of T cell responses to AZD1222 COVID-19 vaccine. TCRdb's copy holds only in-frame clones and misses some; the assay was immunoSEQ multiplex PCR. The sample has 130,000 to 150,000 clones, 90% to 95% seen once; the top ten hold under 2%. The sample consisted of peripheral blood, taken on day 0 of AZD1222 vaccination. Source of these receptors: an adult in good health. CDR3s include the opening cysteine and the closing phenylalanine or tryptophan. The D gene is left open where the match is weak. Clone size is stated in some rows and not others, as once, few, many or a class when expanded.

j_gene,d_gene,v_gene,abundance,CDR3nt,CDR3aa
TRBJ1-2,TRBD1,TRBV2,.,TGTGCCAGCAGTCGGGACAGCTATGGCTACACCTTC,CASSRDSYGYTF
TRBJ1-1,TRBD1,TRBV27,.,TGTGCCAGCAGTTTAAACCCTGGAAGGGGGCGGAGGAACACTGAAGCTTTCTTT,CASSLNPGRGRRNTEAFF
TRBJ2-7,TRBD2,TRBV30,once,TGTGCCTGGAGTGTACTAGCGGGACCCTACGAGCAGTACTTC,CAWSVLAGPYEQYF
TRBJ2-5,.,TRBV5-1,.,TGCGCCAGCAGTAGCCAAAATCACCAAGAGACCCAGTACTTC,CASSSQNHQETQYF
TRBJ1-3,.,TRBV2,.,TGTGCCAGCAGCGAAGCTGGAAACACCATATATTTT,CASSEAGNTIYF
TRBJ1-1,.,TRBV21-1,few,TGTGCCAGCAGCACTGGCCGTAGGGGACGACAGGGGGCATGGTACACTGAAGCTTTCTTT,CASSTGRRGRQGAWYTEAFF
TRBJ1-2,.,TRBV6-2/TRBV6-3,.,TGTGCCAGCAGTTTACAAGGGGATGGTGGCTACACCTTC,CASSLQGDGGYTF
TRBJ1-2,.,TRBV7-3,.,TGTGCCAGCAGTGACGGGACGAACTATGGCTACACCTTC,CASSDGTNYGYTF
TRBJ1-2,.,TRBV5-4,.,TGTGCCAGCGGTATTGGGGGGTTAAACTATGGCTACACCTTC,CASGIGGLNYGYTF
TRBJ2-3,.,TRBV7-3,.,TGTGCCAGCAGCCCCGCACCCGAAAATACGCAGTATTTT,CASSPAPENTQYF
TRBJ2-7,TRBD1,TRBV7-9,.,TGTGCCAGCACCGGGACAGGGGACTACGAGCAGTACTTC,CASTGTGDYEQYF
TRBJ1-5,.,TRBV18,.,TGTGCCAGCTCTTTCCGGGTATTCCAGCCCCAGCATTTT,CASSFRVFQPQHF
TRBJ1-1,.,TRBV11-1,.,TGTGCCAGCAGCTCCGTGAGTCCGGGGGACACTGAAGCTTTCTTT,CASSSVSPGDTEAFF
TRBJ2-5,TRBD2,TRBV11-2,.,TGTGCCAGCAGCCCCGGGACTAGCGGGAGGACTACCGGGGAGACCCAGTACTTC,CASSPGTSGRTTGETQYF
TRBJ2-1,TRBD2,TRBV7-2,few,TGTGCCAGCAGCTTCGGTCGCGGGAGTAGCGATGAGCAGTTCTTC,CASSFGRGSSDEQFF
TRBJ1-4,TRBD1,TRBV9,.,TGTGCCAGCAGCCCACAGACAGGGTTCGATGAAAAACTGTTTTTT,CASSPQTGFDEKLFF
TRBJ2-3,TRBD2,TRBV4-1,.,TGCGCCAGCAGCCAAGGGGGTAGCGGGAGGGCGGATACGCAGTATTTT,CASSQGGSGRADTQYF
TRBJ2-7,.,TRBV9,.,TGTGCCAGCAGCCTAGTGGGGATGCGAGGCGACGAGCAGTACTTC,CASSLVGMRGDEQYF
TRBJ1-1,TRBD1,TRBV18,.,TGTGCCAGCTCACCCCTAATTACAGGGGGCACTGAAGCTTTCTTT,CASSPLITGGTEAFF
TRBJ1-5,.,TRBV27,once,TGTGCCAGCAGTCTAGAGGTGGATCAGCCCCAGCATTTT,CASSLEVDQPQHF
TRBJ2-1,TRBD2,TRBV24-1,.,TGTGCCACCAGTGATTCCTCTAGCGGGGCCTACAATGAGCAGTTCTTC,CATSDSSSGAYNEQFF
TRBJ1-2,.,TRBV5-6,.,TGTGCCAGCAGCATGGGACGGGGATTAGGCGGCTACACCTTC,CASSMGRGLGGYTF
TRBJ1-6,TRBD1,TRBV5-1,once,TGCGCCAGCAGCACCCGACAGGGGGGGAAAAATTCACCCCTCCACTTT,CASSTRQGGKNSPLHF
TRBJ2-7,TRBD2,TRBV5-4,once,TGTGCCAGCAGCTTGTCTTTCGCGGGAGATGACGAGCAGTACTTC,CASSLSFAGDDEQYF
TRBJ2-3,.,TRBV14,.,TGTGCCAGCAGCCCCGACAGGGGATCGGGACTAGCCACAGATACGCAGTATTTT,CASSPDRGSGLATDTQYF
TRBJ1-6,.,TRBV7-2,few,TGTGCCAGCAGAGTAGCCTCCTATAATTCACCCCTCCACTTT,CASRVASYNSPLHF
TRBJ2-5,.,TRBV18,.,TGTGCCAGCTCACCCCGGCGAGGAGGGAAAGAGACCCAGTACTTC,CASSPRRGGKETQYF
TRBJ1-5,.,TRBV19,.,TGTGCCAGTAGTATTAAGGCCTTAAATCAGCCCCAGCATTTT,CASSIKALNQPQHF
TRBJ1-3,.,TRBV18,.,TGTGCCAGCTCACCAATCCTCCTTTCCGGGGGGTCCTCTGGAAACACCATATATTTT,CASSPILLSGGSSGNTIYF
TRBJ2-5,TRBD2,TRBV18,.,TGTGCCAGCTCGCCTACCCTGACTAGCGGAATAGGAGAGACCCAGTACTTC,CASSPTLTSGIGETQYF
TRBJ2-7,TRBD2,TRBV7-8,.,TGTGCCAGCAGCCAGACCCCCCCGGGGGGTTACGAGCAGTACTTC,CASSQTPPGGYEQYF
TRBJ2-2,.,TRBV19,.,TGTGCCAGTAGTATCCGGGACGCCCGCACCGGGGAGCTGTTTTTT,CASSIRDARTGELFF
TRBJ2-3,.,TRBV6-5,.,TGTGCCAGCAGTTTAGGACTACCCACATATACGCAGTATTTT,CASSLGLPTYTQYF
TRBJ1-6,.,TRBV3-1/TRBV3-2,.,TGTGCCAGCAGCCAATTACCGGGACTCCGTGGATCACCCCTCCACTTT,CASSQLPGLRGSPLHF
TRBJ2-5,TRBD2,TRBV5-4,.,TGTGCCAGCAGCTTGGTTAGCGGGGGGGCGGAGACCCAGTACTTC,CASSLVSGGAETQYF
TRBJ2-1,.,TRBV6-5,once,TGTGCCAGCAGTAGGGCGGCCGGCTACAATGAGCAGTTCTTC,CASSRAAGYNEQFF
TRBJ2-1,.,TRBV7-8,.,TGTGCCAGCAGCTTAGTCCCGCGTGCCAATGAGCAGTTCTTC,CASSLVPRANEQFF
TRBJ2-5,TRBD2,TRBV7-8,.,TGTGCCAGCCGTAGCGGGAGGGCCTCGGGGCAAGAGACCCAGTACTTC,CASRSGRASGQETQYF
TRBJ1-2,TRBD1,TRBV5-1,.,TGCGCCAGCAGCTCGGGACAGAACTATGGCTACACCTTC,CASSSGQNYGYTF
TRBJ2-7,.,TRBV10-2,.,TGCGCCAGCAGTGAAGTGGCGGGTCTTAGGTACTTC,CASSEVAGLRYF
TRBJ1-4,.,TRBV12-2,.,TGTGCAAGTCGCTTAGGGGCGCGGGCTAATGAAAAACTGTTTTTT,CASRLGARANEKLFF
TRBJ2-3,.,TRBV6-6,.,TGTGCCAGCACCCGTAGGGGGAGGCAGGCAGATACGCAGTATTTT,CASTRRGRQADTQYF
TRBJ1-6,TRBD1,TRBV6-2/TRBV6-3,.,TGTGCCAGCAGCCGTACTCCGGACAGGATCAATTCACCCCTCCACTTT,CASSRTPDRINSPLHF
TRBJ1-5,.,TRBV6-2/TRBV6-3,.,TGTGCCAGCAGTTACGGAGGGTCCCACAATCAGCCCCAGCATTTT,CASSYGGSHNQPQHF
TRBJ2-5,TRBD1,TRBV10-1,.,TGCGCCAGCAGTGAGTTTAAGGGACAGGGGTCGACCCAGTACTTC,CASSEFKGQGSTQYF